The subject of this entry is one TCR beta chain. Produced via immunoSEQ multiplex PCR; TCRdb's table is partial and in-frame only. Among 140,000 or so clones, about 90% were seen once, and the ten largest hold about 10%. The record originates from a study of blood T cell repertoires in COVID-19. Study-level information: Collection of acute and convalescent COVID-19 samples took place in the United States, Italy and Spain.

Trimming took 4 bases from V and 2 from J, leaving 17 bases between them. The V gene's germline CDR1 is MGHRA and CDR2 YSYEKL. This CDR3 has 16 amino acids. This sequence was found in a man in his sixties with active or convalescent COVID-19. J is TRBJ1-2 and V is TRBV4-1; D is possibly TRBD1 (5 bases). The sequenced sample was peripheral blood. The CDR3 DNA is TGCGCCAGCAGCCCGACCGGTTCAGGGCAAAACTATGGCTACACCTTC. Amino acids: CASSPTGSGQNYGYTF.